This T cell receptor beta chain appears in the sequencing data of a study of T cells in localized non-small cell lung cancer. Overall study results and limits: Higher T cell density in the blood was associated with longer overall survival, whereas higher adjacent-lung clonality associated with shorter survival. Highest T cell clonality was seen in uninvolved adjacent lung, surpassing that measured in tumor.

About this clone itself: Its antigen is undetermined.

This CDR3 contains 16 residues. From germline, CDR1 is SGHTS and CDR2 YDEGEE. Unmatched junction bases numbered 4, after V lost 2 bases and J lost 1 base. Data came from immunoSEQ multiplex PCR; TCRdb stores just in-frame clones and leaves some out. The profile shows 70,000 or so clones, roughly 84% of them singletons. The clonotype originates from a female donor at least 60 years old with stage I lung adenocarcinoma. The genes are TRBV5-8 and TRBJ2-3; TRBD2 matches at 10 bases. The input for sequencing was peripheral blood, taken before any cancer treatment. Here the CDR3 reads CASSLSGRAGTDTQYF. The CDR3 DNA sequence: TGTGCCAGCAGCTTAAGCGGGAGGGCCGGCACAGATACGCAGTATTTT.